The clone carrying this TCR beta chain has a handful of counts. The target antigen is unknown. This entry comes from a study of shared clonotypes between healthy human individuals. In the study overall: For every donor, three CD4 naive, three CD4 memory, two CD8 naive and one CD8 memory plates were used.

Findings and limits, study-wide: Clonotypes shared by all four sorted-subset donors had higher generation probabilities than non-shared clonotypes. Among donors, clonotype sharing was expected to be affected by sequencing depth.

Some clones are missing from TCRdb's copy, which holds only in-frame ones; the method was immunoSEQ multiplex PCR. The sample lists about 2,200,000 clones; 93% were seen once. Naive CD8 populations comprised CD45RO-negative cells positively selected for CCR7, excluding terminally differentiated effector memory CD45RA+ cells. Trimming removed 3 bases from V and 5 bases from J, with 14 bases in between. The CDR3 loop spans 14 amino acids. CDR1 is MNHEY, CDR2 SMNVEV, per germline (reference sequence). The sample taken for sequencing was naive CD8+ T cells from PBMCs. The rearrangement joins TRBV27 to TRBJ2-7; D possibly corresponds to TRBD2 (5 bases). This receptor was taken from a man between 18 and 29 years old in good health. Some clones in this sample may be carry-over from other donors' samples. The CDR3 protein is CASSLRVDAHEQYF. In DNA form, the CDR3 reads TGTGCCAGCAGTTTGAGGGTAGATGCCCACGAGCAGTACTTC.